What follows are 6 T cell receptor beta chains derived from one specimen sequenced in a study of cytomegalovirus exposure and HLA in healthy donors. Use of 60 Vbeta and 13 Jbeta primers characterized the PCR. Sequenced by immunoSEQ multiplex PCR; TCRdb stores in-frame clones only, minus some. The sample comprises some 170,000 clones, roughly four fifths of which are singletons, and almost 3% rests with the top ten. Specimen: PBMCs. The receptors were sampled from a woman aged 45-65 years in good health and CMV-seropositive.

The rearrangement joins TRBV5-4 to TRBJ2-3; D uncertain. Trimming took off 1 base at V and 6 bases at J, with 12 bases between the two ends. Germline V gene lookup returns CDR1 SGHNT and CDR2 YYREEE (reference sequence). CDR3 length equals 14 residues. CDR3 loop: CASSLPQSQDTQYF. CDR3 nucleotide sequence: TGTGCCAGCAGCTTGCCCCAATCCCAGGATACGCAGTATTTT.

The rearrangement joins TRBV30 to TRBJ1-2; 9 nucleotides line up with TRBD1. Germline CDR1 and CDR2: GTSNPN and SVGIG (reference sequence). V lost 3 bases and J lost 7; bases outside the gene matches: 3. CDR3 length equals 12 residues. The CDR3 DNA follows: TGTGCCTGGAGCGGACAGGGGTTTGGCTACACCTTC. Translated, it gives CAWSGQGFGYTF.

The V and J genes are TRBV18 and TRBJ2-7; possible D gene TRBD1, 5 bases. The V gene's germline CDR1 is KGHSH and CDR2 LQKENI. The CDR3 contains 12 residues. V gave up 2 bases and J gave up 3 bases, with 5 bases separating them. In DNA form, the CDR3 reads TGTGCCAGCTCACCAACAGGCTACGAGCAGTACTTC. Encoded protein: CASSPTGYEQYF.

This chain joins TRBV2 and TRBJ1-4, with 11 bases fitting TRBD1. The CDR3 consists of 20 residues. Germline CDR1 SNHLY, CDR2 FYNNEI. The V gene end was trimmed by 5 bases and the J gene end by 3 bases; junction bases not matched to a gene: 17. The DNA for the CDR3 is TGTGCCAGCAGTTCCCCCCATGAACGGACAGGGGGCGTATCTAATGAAAAACTGTTTTTT. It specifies CASSSPHERTGGVSNEKLFF. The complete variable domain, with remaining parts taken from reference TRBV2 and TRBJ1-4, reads EPEVTQTPSHQVTQMGQEVILRCVPISNHLYFYWYRQILGQKVEFLVSFYNNEISEKSEIFDDQFSVERPDGSNFTLKIRSTKLEDSAMYFCASSSPHERTGGVSNEKLFFGSGTQLSVL.

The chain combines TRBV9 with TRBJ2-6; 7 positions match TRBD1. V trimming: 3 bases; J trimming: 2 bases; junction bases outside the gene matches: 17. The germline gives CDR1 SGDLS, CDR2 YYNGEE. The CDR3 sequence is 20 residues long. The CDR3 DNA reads TGTGCCAGCAGCGACAACCCCGACAGGGAGAAGGCCCCTGGGGCCAACGTCCTGACTTTC. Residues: CASSDNPDREKAPGANVLTF.

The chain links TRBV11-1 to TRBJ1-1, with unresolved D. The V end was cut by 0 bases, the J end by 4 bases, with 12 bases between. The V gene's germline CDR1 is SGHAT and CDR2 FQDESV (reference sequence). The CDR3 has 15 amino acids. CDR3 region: CASSLAAGFATEAFF. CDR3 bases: TGTGCCAGCAGCTTAGCCGCCGGTTTTGCCACTGAAGCTTTCTTT. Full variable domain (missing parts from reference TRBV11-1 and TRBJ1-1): EAEVAQSPRYKITEKSQAVAFWCDPISGHATLYWYRQILGQGPELLVQFQDESVVDDSQLPKDRFSAERLKGVDSTLKIQPAELGDSAMYLCASSLAAGFATEAFFGQGTRLTVV.